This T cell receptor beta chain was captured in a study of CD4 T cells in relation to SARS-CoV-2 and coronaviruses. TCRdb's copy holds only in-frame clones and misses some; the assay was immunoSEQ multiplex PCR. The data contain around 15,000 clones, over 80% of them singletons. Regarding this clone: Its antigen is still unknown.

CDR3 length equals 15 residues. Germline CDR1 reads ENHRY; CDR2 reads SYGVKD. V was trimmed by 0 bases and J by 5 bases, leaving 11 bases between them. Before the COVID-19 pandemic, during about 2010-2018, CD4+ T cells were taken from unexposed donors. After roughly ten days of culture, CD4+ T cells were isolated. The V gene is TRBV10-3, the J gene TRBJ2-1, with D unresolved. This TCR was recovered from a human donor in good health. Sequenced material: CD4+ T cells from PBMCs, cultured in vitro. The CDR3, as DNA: TGTGCCATCAGTGAGTCTGACTCCCAAAACAATGAGCAGTTCTTC. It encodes CAISESDSQNNEQFF.